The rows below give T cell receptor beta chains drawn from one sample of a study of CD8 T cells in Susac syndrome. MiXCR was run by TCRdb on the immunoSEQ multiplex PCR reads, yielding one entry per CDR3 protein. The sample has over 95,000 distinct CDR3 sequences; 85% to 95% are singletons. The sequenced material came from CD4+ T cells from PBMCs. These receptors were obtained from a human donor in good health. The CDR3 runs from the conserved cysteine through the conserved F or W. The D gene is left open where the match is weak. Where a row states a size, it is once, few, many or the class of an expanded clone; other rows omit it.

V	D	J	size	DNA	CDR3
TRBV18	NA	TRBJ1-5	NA	TGTGCCAGCTCACCACCGGGAGGGAATCAGCCCCAGCATTTT	CASSPPGGNQPQHF
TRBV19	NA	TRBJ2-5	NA	TGTGCCAGTGGACAAGGCGGCAGTCAAGAGACCCAGTACTTC	CASGQGGSQETQYF
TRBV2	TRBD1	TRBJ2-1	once	TGTGCCAGCAGTGTAGCGCAGACAGGGATCCATGAGCAGTTCTTC	CASSVAQTGIHEQFF
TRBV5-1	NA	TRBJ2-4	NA	TGCGCCAGCAGCTTCCCCGAATTTGGCAAAAACATTCAGTACTTC	CASSFPEFGKNIQYF
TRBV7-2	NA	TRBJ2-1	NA	TGTGCCAGCAGTCTATCGGGACAAACCTACAATGAGCAGTTCTTC	CASSLSGQTYNEQFF
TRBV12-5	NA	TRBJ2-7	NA	TGTGCTAGTGCCCCCGCGGGTTTCTACGAGCAGTACTTC	CASAPAGFYEQYF
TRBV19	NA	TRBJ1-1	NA	TGTGCCAGTAGGACAGATGGAATGAACACTGAAGCTTTCTTT	CASRTDGMNTEAFF
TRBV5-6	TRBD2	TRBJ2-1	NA	TGTGCCAGCAGCTTGTCCGGACTGGGGAGGGCCTACAATGAGCAGTTCTTC	CASSLSGLGRAYNEQFF
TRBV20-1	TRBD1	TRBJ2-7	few	TGCAGGTGCGGACAGGGGGTCTGCGAGCAGTACTTC	CRCGQGVCEQYF
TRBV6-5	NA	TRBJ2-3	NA	TGTGCCAGCAGCCTCTCTGGTACGCAGTATTTT	CASSLSGTQYF
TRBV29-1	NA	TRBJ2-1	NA	TGCAGCGTTGCTCCCAGGGAACAGAGCTCCTACAATGAGCAGTTCTTC	CSVAPREQSSYNEQFF
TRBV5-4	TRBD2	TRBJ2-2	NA	TGTGCCAGCAGCTTCCCCTGGGGAGGCGGGGGCACCGGGGAGCTGTTTTTT	CASSFPWGGGGTGELFF
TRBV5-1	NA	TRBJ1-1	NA	TGCGCCAGCAGCCCGGTCCTTTCATTGTCGAAGGCCGGAGGTGAAGCTTTCTTT	CASSPVLSLSKAGGEAFF
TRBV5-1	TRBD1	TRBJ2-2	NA	TGCGCCAGCAGCTCCGGACAGGGTTGGACCGGGGAGCTGTTTTTT	CASSSGQGWTGELFF
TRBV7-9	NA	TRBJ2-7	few	TGTGCCAGCGTTAGGGATGCCATCCTTTACGAGCAGTACTTC	CASVRDAILYEQYF
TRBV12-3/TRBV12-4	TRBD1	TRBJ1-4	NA	TGTGCCAGCGGGGACAGGGGAGCTAATGAAAAACTGTTTTTT	CASGDRGANEKLFF
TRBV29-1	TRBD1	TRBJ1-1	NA	TGCAGCGTTGCGACAGGGGGCGTCCCGATGAACACTGAAGCTTTCTTT	CSVATGGVPMNTEAFF
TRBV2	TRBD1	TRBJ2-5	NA	TGTGCCAGCAGTGGGGACAGGGCGCAAGAGACCCAGTACTTC	CASSGDRAQETQYF
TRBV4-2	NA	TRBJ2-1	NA	TGTGCCAGCAGCCCTAAGGGTACAGACAATGAGCAGTTCTTC	CASSPKGTDNEQFF
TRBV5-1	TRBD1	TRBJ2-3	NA	TGCGCCAGCAGGGGGACAGACACAGATACGCAGTATTTT	CASRGTDTDTQYF
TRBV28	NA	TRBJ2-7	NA	TGTGCCAGCAGTTTACCCCCCCTTGGGCCCACCGAGCAGTACTTC	CASSLPPLGPTEQYF
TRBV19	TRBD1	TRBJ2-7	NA	TGTGCCAGTGCCCTGGGACAGGGAGCCTACGAGCAGTACTTC	CASALGQGAYEQYF
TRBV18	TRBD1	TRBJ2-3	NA	TGTGCCAGCTCACCACAAACAGGGGCGTCCACAGATACGCAGTATTTT	CASSPQTGASTDTQYF
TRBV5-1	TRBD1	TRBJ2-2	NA	TGCGCCAGCAGCTCGCGACAGGGGTCCACCGGGGAGCTGTTTTTT	CASSSRQGSTGELFF
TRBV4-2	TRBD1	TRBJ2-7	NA	TGTGCCAGCAGCCAAACACTTAGACGGGACAGGAACAAAATTAGCTCCTACGAGCAGTACTTC	CASSQTLRRDRNKISSYEQYF
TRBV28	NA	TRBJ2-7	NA	TGTGCCAGCACTCCACCGCTGGGCCCGACCCTCGAGCAGTACTTC	CASTPPLGPTLEQYF
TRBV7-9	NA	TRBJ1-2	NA	TGTGCCAGCAGCCCGAAAGTTCGGACTGCGTACGGCTACACCTTC	CASSPKVRTAYGYTF
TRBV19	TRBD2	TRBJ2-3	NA	TGTGCCAGTAGTAGTACCGGGACTAGCGGCACAGATACGCAGTATTTT	CASSSTGTSGTDTQYF
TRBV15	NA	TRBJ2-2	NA	TGTGCCACCAGCAGGAGCGAGTTATCCGGGGAGCTGTTTTTT	CATSRSELSGELFF
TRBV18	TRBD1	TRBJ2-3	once	TGTGCCAGCTCGGGACAGGGCCCTCCTACGAGCACAGATACGCAGTATTTT	CASSGQGPPTSTDTQYF
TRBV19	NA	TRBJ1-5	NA	TGTGCCAGTAGTATTTTAACCCAGCCCCAGCATTTT	CASSILTQPQHF
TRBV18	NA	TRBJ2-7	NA	TGTGCCAGCTCACCCCTAGCCGGGGGAGACACCGAGCAGTACTTC	CASSPLAGGDTEQYF
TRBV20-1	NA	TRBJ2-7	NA	TGCAGTGCTAGTTGGCAGGGGAATGGCGAGCAGTACTTC	CSASWQGNGEQYF
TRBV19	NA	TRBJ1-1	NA	TGTGCCAGTAGTCAACGGACAGCTGAAGCTTTCTTT	CASSQRTAEAFF
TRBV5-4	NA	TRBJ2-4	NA	TGTGCCAGCAGCGAATCTTTCGGCAGAAACATTCAGTACTTC	CASSESFGRNIQYF
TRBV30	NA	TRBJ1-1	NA	TGTGCCTGGGAACAGGAGCCTCTGAACACTGAAGCTTTCTTT	CAWEQEPLNTEAFF
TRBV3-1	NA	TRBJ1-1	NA	TGTGCCAGCAGCCAAGTATCGGGCAGGGGAGCTTTCTTT	CASSQVSGRGAFF
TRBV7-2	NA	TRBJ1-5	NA	TGTGCCAGCAGCTTAGAACCGCTAAGCAATCAGCCCCAGCATTTT	CASSLEPLSNQPQHF
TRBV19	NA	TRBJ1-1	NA	TGTGCCAGTAGTATGAGGGAAGGGAACACTGAAGCTTTCTTT	CASSMREGNTEAFF
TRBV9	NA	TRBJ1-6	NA	TGTGCCAGCAGCGGCGCCCACAGCTCCTATAATTCACCCCTCCACTTT	CASSGAHSSYNSPLHF
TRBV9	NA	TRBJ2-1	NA	TGTGCCAGCAGCGTCCAACAGGGTGGCAATGAGCAGTTCTTC	CASSVQQGGNEQFF
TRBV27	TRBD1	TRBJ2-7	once	TGTGCCAGCGGCTCGGGACAGGGATCCTACGAGCAGTACTTC	CASGSGQGSYEQYF
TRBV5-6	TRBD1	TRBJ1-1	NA	TGTGCCAGCAGCTTTATGAGGGACAGGGTGACCACTGAAGCTTTCTTT	CASSFMRDRVTTEAFF
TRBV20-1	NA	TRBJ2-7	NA	TGCAGTGCTAGGAAGTTGGGGGAATACGAGCAGTACTTC	CSARKLGEYEQYF
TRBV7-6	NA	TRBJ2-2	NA	TGTGCCAGCAGCCGAGACCGTACCGGGGAGCTGTTTTTT	CASSRDRTGELFF
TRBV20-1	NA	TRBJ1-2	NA	TGCAGTGCTAGTCAGGACAGTCGGCCCTATGGCTACACCTTC	CSASQDSRPYGYTF
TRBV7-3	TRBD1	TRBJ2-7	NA	TGTGCCAGCAGTCCAGGGGGTTTGCAGTACTTC	CASSPGGLQYF
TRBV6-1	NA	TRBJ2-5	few	TGTGCCAGCACCGTCGGGGCACTCAGGCAACAAGAGACCCAGTACTTC	CASTVGALRQQETQYF
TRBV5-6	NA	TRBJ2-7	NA	TGTGCCAGCAGCTCGACACCGTACGAGCAGTACTTC	CASSSTPYEQYF